The entry that follows covers one TCR beta chain sequence. Unique molecular identifiers were used to barcode this TCRbeta library. TCRdb reprocessed the PCR reads via MiXCR and lists one record per CDR3 protein. The sample has 500,000 or so distinct CDR3 sequences, approximately 32% seen once. The data originate from a study of T-cell reconstitution after alpha-beta-depleted transplantation in children. The germline V gene encodes CDR1 LNHDA and CDR2 SQIVND (reference sequence). The V and J ends lost 4 bases and 5 bases respectively, with 17 bases between them. The CDR3 totals 16 residues. The starting material was PBMCs from the stem cell graft donor, obtained from the stem cell graft. The sequence was collected from a human donor who donated a stem cell graft to a child with aplastic anemia. This rearrangement joins TRBV19 to TRBJ2-2; TRBD1 or TRBD2 may be the D gene (5 bases each). The CDR3 DNA reads as TGTGCCAGTAGTACCCGGCCAGGGCCGGGGACCGGGGAGCTGTTTTTT. The encoded protein is CASSTRPGPGTGELFF. The full variable domain, in which reference TRBV19 and TRBJ2-2 provide the parts outside the CDR3, is DGGITQSPKYLFRKEGQNVTLSCEQNLNHDAMYWYRQDPGQGLRLIYYSQIVNDFQKGDIAEGYSVSREKKESFPLTVTSAQKNPTAFYLCASSTRPGPGTGELFFGEGSRLTVL.